These 19 T cell receptor beta chains were all obtained from the same sample, sequenced in a study of blood T cell repertoires in COVID-19. The data were produced by immunoSEQ multiplex PCR, yet TCRdb's version contains in-frame clones alone and is incomplete. This table has about 350,000 clones, 88% appearing once. Material: PBMCs or T cells enriched from blood (not recorded which). The origin of the receptors is a woman in her 30s who had been exposed to COVID-19.

The chain carries TRBV6-1 and TRBJ2-7, with 8 positions matching TRBD2. The CDR3 extends over 15 amino acids. V shed 2 bases and J 0 bases; nucleotides not matched to a gene: 3. Germline loops: CDR1 MNHNS, CDR2 SASEGT. This chain's CDR3 is CASSEPLAGSYEQYF. The CDR3 nucleotides are TGTGCCAGCAGTGAACCCCTAGCGGGCTCCTACGAGCAGTACTTC.

This chain joins TRBV29-1 and TRBJ1-2, with a tentative D call TRBD1 (5 bases). Germline V gene lookup returns CDR1 SQVTM and CDR2 ANQGSEA. V was pared by 7 bases and J by 5 bases, with 20 bases between. This CDR3 has 14 amino acids. The CDR3 DNA follows: TGCAGCGCTAGGGAACGGGACTCCGAGTATGGCTACACCTTC. Translated: CSARERDSEYGYTF.

This chain joins TRBV3-1 (or the pseudogene TRBV3-2) and TRBJ1-2; possibly TRBD1 for D (5 bases). The germline V and J ends were trimmed by 4 bases and 2 bases, with 8 bases remaining between them. CDR1 and CDR2 (germline): LGHDT, YNNKEL (reference sequence). The CDR3 consists of 13 residues. CDR3 DNA: TGTGCCAGCAGCCCCCGACAGAACTATGGCTACACCTTC. This sequence encodes CASSPRQNYGYTF.

This chain joins TRBV15 and TRBJ1-1; D remains unclear. Germline V gives CDR1 LNHNV, CDR2 YYDKDF (reference sequence). V was cut by 0 bases and J by 7 bases, with 9 bases left in between. The CDR3 sequence is 13 residues long. As DNA, the CDR3 is TGTGCCACCAGCAGAGATTGGAGGAGTGAAGCTTTCTTT. Translating gives CATSRDWRSEAFF.

The V and J genes are TRBV7-6 and TRBJ1-1; D may be TRBD1 (5 bases). This CDR3 spans 13 amino acids. V was clipped by 1 base and J by 8 bases, with 11 bases between them. Germline V gene lookup returns CDR1 SGHVS and CDR2 FNYEAQ. CDR3 in DNA: TGTGCCAGCAGCTTAGGAGGCAGGGTCGAAGCTTTCTTT. Translating it yields CASSLGGRVEAFF.

The count of this clone is one. This sequence joins TRBV6-5 and TRBJ2-5; 15 bases agree with TRBD2. The CDR3 contains 16 residues. Per the germline V gene, CDR1 is MNHEY and CDR2 is SVGAGI. V gave up 3 bases and J gave up 4 bases; unmatched junction bases: 3. The CDR3 nucleotides are TGTGCCAGCAGTTATGGACTAGCGGGAGGGCGAGAGACCCAGTACTTC. It is translated as CASSYGLAGGRETQYF.

The chain combines TRBV18 with TRBJ2-2; tentatively, D is TRBD2 (6 bases). The CDR3 sequence is 17 residues long. Trimming shortened V by 2 bases and J by 5 bases, and 18 bases separated the two germline ends. CDR1 and CDR2 from the germline V gene are KGHSH and LQKENI. The CDR3 DNA is TGTGCCAGCTCACCATTCCGGGGAGCGGAGGGAACCGGGGAGCTGTTTTTT. Its protein is CASSPFRGAEGTGELFF.

The chain combines TRBV7-3 with TRBJ2-1; 7 bases are shared with TRBD2. The CDR3 sequence is 14 residues long. With 2 bases clipped from V and 7 bases from J, the junction kept 5 bases outside the gene matches. Per germline, CDR1 SGHTA and CDR2 FQGTGA. The CDR3 loop reads CASSLAGVVNEQFF. The CDR3, as DNA: TGTGCCAGCAGCTTAGCGGGAGTGGTGAATGAGCAGTTCTTC.

The chain is built from TRBV27 and TRBJ2-3; 9 positions agree with TRBD1. This CDR3 has 19 amino acids. J gave up 1 base and V 8 bases, and 19 bases lay outside the gene matches. In germline, CDR1 is MNHEY, CDR2 SMNVEV (reference sequence). CDR3 loop: CASGTGKNERDSGTDTQYF. In nucleotides, the CDR3 is TGTGCCAGCGGGACAGGGAAGAACGAACGGGACAGCGGCACAGATACGCAGTATTTT.

The chain has TRBV20-1 and TRBJ2-7; weak D call: TRBD1 (5 bases). The V end was cut by 3 bases, the J end by 3 bases, with 15 bases between. The CDR3 length is 14 residues. Germline V lookup: CDR1 DFQATT, CDR2 SNEGSKA (reference sequence). CDR3 coding DNA: TGCAGTGCTAGTGTTCCGACAGTGGACTACGAGCAGTACTTC. Translation gives CSASVPTVDYEQYF.

The rearrangement uses TRBV5-4 and TRBJ2-7, with TRBD2 matching 8 bases. This CDR3 has 14 amino acids. V gave up 4 bases and J gave up 4 bases; unmatched junction bases: 7. Germline lookup yields CDR1 SGHNT and CDR2 YYREEE (reference sequence). DNA of the CDR3: TGTGCCAGCAGCCTGGGCGGGAGGAGGTACGAGCAGTACTTC. Protein product: CASSLGGRRYEQYF. Full variable domain (remainder filled in from reference TRBV5-4 and TRBJ2-7): ETGVTQSPTHLIKTRGQQVTLRCSSQSGHNTVSWYQQALGQGPQFIFQYYREEENGRGNFPPRFSGLQFPNYSSELNVNALELDDSALYLCASSLGGRRYEQYFGPGTRLTVT.

The rearrangement joins TRBV5-1 to TRBJ1-4, with D unresolved. This CDR3 spans 13 amino acids. Trimming removed 8 bases from V and 5 bases from J, with 13 bases in between. Per germline, CDR1 SGHRS and CDR2 YFSETQ. CDR3 in DNA: TGCGCCAGTCGAGACGGGGTAAATGAAAAACTGTTTTTT. Its translation is CASRDGVNEKLFF.

V is TRBV29-1 and J is TRBJ1-2; a weak D match, TRBD1 (6 bases). The CDR3 covers 13 residues. V was cut by 6 bases and J by 5 bases, with 16 bases left in between. Germline V gene sequence: CDR1 SQVTM, CDR2 ANQGSEA. For the CDR3, the DNA is TGCAGCGTGTGGAGTGGGACAAATTATGGCTACACCTTC. This sequence encodes CSVWSGTNYGYTF.

The chain employs TRBV19 and TRBJ2-5; D gene unclear. CDR3 length equals 15 residues. The germline CDR1 and CDR2 sequences are LNHDA and SQIVND (reference sequence). With 5 bases removed from V and 3 bases from J, the gap between germline ends came to 16 bases. The CDR3 region has the DNA TGTGCCAGTAGTCCTACTGTGCTTACGGAAGAGACCCAGTACTTC. Encoded protein: CASSPTVLTEETQYF.

This clone was seen only once. The gene calls are TRBV9 and TRBJ2-1, with D maybe TRBD2 (6 bases). Germline V gives CDR1 SGDLS, CDR2 YYNGEE. The CDR3 totals 14 residues. The V end was cut by 0 bases, the J end by 5 bases, with 9 bases between. CDR3 in DNA: TGTGCCAGCAGCGTAGCCCCGGGGGACAATGAGCAGTTCTTC. This encodes CASSVAPGDNEQFF.

The CDR3 spells CASSSIAGGDEQYF. Here the CDR3 DNA reads TGCGCCAGCAGTTCTATAGCGGGAGGTGACGAGCAGTACTTC. This chain uses TRBV5-1 with TRBJ2-7; 10 bases agree with TRBD2. V shed 5 bases, J shed 5 bases, and the junction held 7 bases outside the gene matches. From germline, CDR1 is SGHRS and CDR2 YFSETQ. The CDR3 is made up of 14 amino acids. Full variable domain (outside the CDR3, taken from reference TRBV5-1 and TRBJ2-7): KAGVTQTPRYLIKTRGQQVTLSCSPISGHRSVSWYQQTPGQGLQFLFEYFSETQRNKGNFPGRFSGRQFSNSRSEMNVSTLELGDSALYLCASSSIAGGDEQYFGPGTRLTVT.

This chain links TRBV3-1 (or the pseudogene TRBV3-2) with TRBJ2-1; 7 positions agree with TRBD2. Germline V gene data show CDR1 as LGHDT and CDR2 as YNNKEL (reference sequence). The CDR3 loop spans 15 amino acids. The ends lost 0 bases at V and 2 bases at J; junction bases unmatched: 1. CDR3 nucleotide sequence: TGTGCCAGCAGCCAAGATGGGGGGGCCTACAATGAGCAGTTCTTC. Encoded protein: CASSQDGGAYNEQFF.

This chain connects TRBV6-5 to TRBJ1-5, with 8 bases identical to TRBD1. Trimming took 4 bases from V and 7 from J; bases not matched to a gene: 6. CDR3 length: 14 residues. Germline V CDR1 and CDR2: MNHEY, SVGAGI. CDR3 bases: TGTGCCAGCAGTTGGAACAGGGGGTGGCAGCCCCAGCATTTT. Its protein is CASSWNRGWQPQHF.

This clone came up many times. V usage is TRBV28 and J usage is TRBJ2-7; TRBD1 matches at 7 bases. CDR1 is MDHEN, CDR2 SYDVKM, per germline. V gave up 4 bases and J gave up 4 bases; unmatched junction bases: 19. The CDR3 spans 18 residues. The CDR3 sequence is CASSSPGQIPWLAYEQYF. CDR3 in DNA: TGTGCCAGCAGTTCCCCGGGACAGATCCCGTGGCTTGCTTACGAGCAGTACTTC.